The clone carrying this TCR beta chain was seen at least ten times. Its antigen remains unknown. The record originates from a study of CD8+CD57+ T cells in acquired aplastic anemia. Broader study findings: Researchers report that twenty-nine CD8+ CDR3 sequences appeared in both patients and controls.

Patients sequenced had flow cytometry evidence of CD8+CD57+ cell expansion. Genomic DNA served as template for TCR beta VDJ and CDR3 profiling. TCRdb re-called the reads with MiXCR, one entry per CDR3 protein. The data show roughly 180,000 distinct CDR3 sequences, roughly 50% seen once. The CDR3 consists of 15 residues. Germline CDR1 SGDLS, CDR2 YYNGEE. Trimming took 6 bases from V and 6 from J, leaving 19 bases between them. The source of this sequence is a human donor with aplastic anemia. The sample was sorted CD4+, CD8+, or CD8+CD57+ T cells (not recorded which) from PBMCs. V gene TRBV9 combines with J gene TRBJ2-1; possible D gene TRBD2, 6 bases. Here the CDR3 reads CASTLMGTASNEQFF. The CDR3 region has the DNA TGTGCCAGCACCTTGATGGGGACTGCCTCCAATGAGCAGTTCTTC.